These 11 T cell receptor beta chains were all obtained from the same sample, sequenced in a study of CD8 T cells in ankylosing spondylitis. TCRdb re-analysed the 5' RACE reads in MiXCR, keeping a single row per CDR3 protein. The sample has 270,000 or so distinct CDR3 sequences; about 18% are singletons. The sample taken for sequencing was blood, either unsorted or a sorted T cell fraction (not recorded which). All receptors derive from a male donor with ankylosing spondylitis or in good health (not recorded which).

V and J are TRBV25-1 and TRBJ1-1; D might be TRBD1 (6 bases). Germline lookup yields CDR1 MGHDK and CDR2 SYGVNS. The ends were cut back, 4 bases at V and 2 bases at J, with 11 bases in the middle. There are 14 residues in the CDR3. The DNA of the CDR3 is TGTGCCAGCAGTGCCTGGGGACAAAACACTGAAGCTTTCTTT. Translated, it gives CASSAWGQNTEAFF.

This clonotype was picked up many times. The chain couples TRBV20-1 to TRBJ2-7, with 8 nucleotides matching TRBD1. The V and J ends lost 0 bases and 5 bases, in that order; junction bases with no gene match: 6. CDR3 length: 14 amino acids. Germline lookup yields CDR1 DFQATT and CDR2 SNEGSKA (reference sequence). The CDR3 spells CSARETGQGHEQYF. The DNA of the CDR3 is TGCAGTGCTAGAGAGACCGGACAGGGTCACGAGCAGTACTTC.

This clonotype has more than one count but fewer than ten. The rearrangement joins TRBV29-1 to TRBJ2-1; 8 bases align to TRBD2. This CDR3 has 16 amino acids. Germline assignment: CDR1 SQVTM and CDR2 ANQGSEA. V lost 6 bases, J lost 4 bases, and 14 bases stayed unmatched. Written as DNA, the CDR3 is TGCAGCGTATACCTGACTAGCGTCACTTCTTACAATGAGCAGTTCTTC. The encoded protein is CSVYLTSVTSYNEQFF.

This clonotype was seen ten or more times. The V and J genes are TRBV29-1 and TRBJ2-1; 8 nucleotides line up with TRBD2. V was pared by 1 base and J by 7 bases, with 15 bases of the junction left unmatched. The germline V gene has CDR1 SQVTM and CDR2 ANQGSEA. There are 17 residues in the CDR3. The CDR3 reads CSVEVVGLAGMGNEQFF. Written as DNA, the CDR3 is TGCAGCGTTGAAGTAGTGGGGTTAGCGGGAATGGGGAATGAGCAGTTCTTC.

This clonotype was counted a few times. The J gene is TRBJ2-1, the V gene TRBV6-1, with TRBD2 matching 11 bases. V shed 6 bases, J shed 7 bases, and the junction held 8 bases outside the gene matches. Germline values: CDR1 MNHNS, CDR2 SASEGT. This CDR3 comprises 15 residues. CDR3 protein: CASSPTSGTGNEQFF. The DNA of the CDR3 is TGTGCCAGCAGCCCGACTAGCGGGACGGGTAATGAGCAGTTCTTC.

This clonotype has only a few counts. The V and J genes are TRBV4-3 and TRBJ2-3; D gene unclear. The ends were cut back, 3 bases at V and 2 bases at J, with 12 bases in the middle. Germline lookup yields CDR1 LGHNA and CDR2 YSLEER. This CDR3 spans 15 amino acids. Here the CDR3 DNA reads TGCGCCAGCAGCCAGGAAAGAAGGGACACAGATACGCAGTATTTT. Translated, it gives CASSQERRDTDTQYF.

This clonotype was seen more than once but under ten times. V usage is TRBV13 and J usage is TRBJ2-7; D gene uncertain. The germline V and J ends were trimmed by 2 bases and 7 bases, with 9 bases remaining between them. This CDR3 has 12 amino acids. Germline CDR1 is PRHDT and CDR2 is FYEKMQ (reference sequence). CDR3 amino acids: CASSLLGEEQYF. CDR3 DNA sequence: TGTGCCAGCAGCTTATTAGGTGAAGAGCAGTACTTC. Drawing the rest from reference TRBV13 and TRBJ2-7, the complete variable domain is AAGVIQSPRHLIKEKRETATLKCYPIPRHDTVYWYQQGPGQDPQFLISFYEKMQSDKGSIPDRFSAQQFSDYHSELNMSSLELGDSALYFCASSLLGEEQYFGPGTRLTVT.

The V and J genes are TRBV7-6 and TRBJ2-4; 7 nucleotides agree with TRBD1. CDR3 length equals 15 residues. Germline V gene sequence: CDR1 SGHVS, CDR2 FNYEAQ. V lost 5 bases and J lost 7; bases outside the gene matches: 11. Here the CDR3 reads CASSPLVGQHNIQYF. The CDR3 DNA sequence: TGTGCCAGCAGCCCCCTAGTGGGACAGCATAACATTCAGTACTTC. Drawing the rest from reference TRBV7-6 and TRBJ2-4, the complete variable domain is GAGVSQSPRYKVTKRGQDVALRCDPISGHVSLYWYRQALGQGPEFLTYFNYEAQQDKSGLPNDRFSAERPEGSISTLTIQRTEQRDSAMYRCASSPLVGQHNIQYFGAGTRLSVL.

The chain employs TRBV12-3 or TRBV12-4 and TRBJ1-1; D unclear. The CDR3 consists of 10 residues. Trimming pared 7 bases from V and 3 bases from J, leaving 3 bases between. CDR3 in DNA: TGTGCCAGCAAAGACACTGAAGCTTTCTTT. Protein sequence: CASKDTEAFF.

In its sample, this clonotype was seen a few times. This CDR3 is CASSGGGGMGNQPQHF. The CDR3, as DNA: TGTGCCAGCAGTGGGGGCGGGGGCATGGGCAATCAGCCCCAGCATTTT. This rearrangement joins TRBV12-3 or TRBV12-4 to TRBJ1-5, with a tentative D call TRBD1 (6 bases). V lost 5 bases and J lost 2, with 16 bases in between. CDR3 length: 16 residues.

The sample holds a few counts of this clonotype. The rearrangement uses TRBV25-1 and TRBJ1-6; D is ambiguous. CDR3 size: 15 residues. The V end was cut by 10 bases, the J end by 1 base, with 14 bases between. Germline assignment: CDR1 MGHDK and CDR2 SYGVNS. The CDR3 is CANPTSGSYNSPLHF. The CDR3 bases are TGTGCCAACCCGACATCCGGATCCTATAATTCACCCCTCCACTTT.